One and the same sample provided the 4 T cell receptor beta chains below, sequenced in a study of cytomegalovirus exposure and HLA in healthy donors. Only in-frame clones appear in the TCRdb table, and some are missing; sequencing was by immunoSEQ multiplex PCR. Here the sample spans more than 55,000 clones, 89% being singletons. The sequenced sample consisted of PBMCs. Source of these receptors: a young woman in good health and CMV-seronegative.

The V call is TRBV5-1, the J call TRBJ2-3, with TRBD2 matching over 9 bases. The CDR3 spans 15 residues. From germline, CDR1 is SGHRS and CDR2 YFSETQ. The junction had 6 bases not matched to a gene; V was cut back by 3 bases and J by 4 bases. CDR3 sequence: CASSSGLARPDTQYF. For the CDR3, the DNA is TGCGCCAGCAGCTCGGGACTAGCCCGGCCAGATACGCAGTATTTT.

The chain recombines TRBV10-3 with TRBJ2-1; no definite D call. The CDR3 is made up of 11 amino acids. Germline values: CDR1 ENHRY, CDR2 SYGVKD. Trimming cost V 4 bases and J 8 bases, with 6 bases left between them. The CDR3 region has the DNA TGTGCCATCAGTGTCCGGGATGAGCAGTTCTTC. Translated: CAISVRDEQFF.

There are a few counts of this clone. The genes are TRBV2 and TRBJ1-6; 8 bases are a match to TRBD1. Trimming removed 1 base from V and 10 bases from J; junction bases left unmatched: 3. Germline V gene sequence: CDR1 SNHLY, CDR2 FYNNEI. There are 14 residues in the CDR3. CDR3 nucleotides: TGTGCCAGCAGTGAAGGGACAGGGAGCTCACCCCTCCACTTT. This gives the protein CASSEGTGSSPLHF.

The chain recombines TRBV18 with TRBJ2-7; no firm D call. This CDR3 comprises 14 residues. V shed 1 base and J shed 0 bases, with 7 bases lying between them. Germline V gene lookup returns CDR1 KGHSH and CDR2 LQKENI. This CDR3 is CASSPLEASYEQYF. In DNA form, the CDR3 reads TGTGCCAGCTCACCACTTGAGGCCTCCTACGAGCAGTACTTC. The variable domain in full, completed from reference TRBV18 and TRBJ2-7, reads NAGVMQNPRHLVRRRGQEARLRCSPMKGHSHVYWYRQLPEEGLKFMVYLQKENIIDESGMPKERFSAEFPKEGPSILRIQQVVRGDSAAYFCASSPLEASYEQYFGPGTRLTVT.